One sample yielded the 10 T cell receptor beta chains listed below, sequenced in a study of cytomegalovirus exposure and HLA in healthy donors. PCR used 60 Vbeta primers and 13 Jbeta primers. Clones were sequenced by immunoSEQ multiplex PCR, and TCRdb holds only the in-frame ones, with some missing. This sample has around 160,000 clones; around three quarters occur once, and the top ten carry about 6.7%. The sequencing sample was made of PBMCs. Receptor source: a woman aged 40 to 49 in good health and CMV-seropositive.

The chain carries TRBV5-1 and TRBJ1-1; 9 positions agree with TRBD1. V was pared by 2 bases and J by 1 base, with 6 bases of the junction left unmatched. Per germline, CDR1 SGHRS and CDR2 YFSETQ. The CDR3 runs to 16 residues. The CDR3 protein is CASSFGTGGRNTEAFF. The CDR3, as DNA: TGCGCCAGCAGCTTCGGAACAGGGGGCAGGAACACTGAAGCTTTCTTT.

The rearrangement joins TRBV5-5 to TRBJ1-1, with 8 bases fitting TRBD1. The CDR3 loop spans 12 amino acids. The germline CDR1 and CDR2 sequences are SGHKS and YYEKEE (reference sequence). The V gene end was trimmed by 4 bases and the J gene end by 8 bases; junction bases not matched to a gene: 4. CDR3 amino acids: CASSADRVEAFF. CDR3 DNA: TGTGCCAGCAGCGCGGACAGGGTAGAAGCTTTCTTT. Using reference TRBV5-5 and TRBJ1-1 for the parts outside the CDR3, the full variable domain is DAGVTQSPTHLIKTRGQQVTLRCSPISGHKSVSWYQQVLGQGPQFIFQYYEKEERGRGNFPDRFSARQFPNYSSELNVNALLLGDSALYLCASSADRVEAFFGQGTRLTVV.

The chain uses TRBV11-2 and TRBJ2-7; 12 bases map to TRBD2. CDR3 length: 19 amino acids. Germline values: CDR1 SGHAT, CDR2 FQNNGV. The V segment lost 4 bases and the J segment 2 bases; nucleotides outside the gene matches: 15. CDR3 coding DNA: TGTGCCAGCAGCTCGCCCCAGACTAGCGGGGGCCCCCTTACCTACGAGCAGTACTTC. Translated: CASSSPQTSGGPLTYEQYF. Filled out from reference TRBV11-2 and TRBJ2-7, the complete variable domain reads EAGVAQSPRYKIIEKRQSVAFWCNPISGHATLYWYQQILGQGPKLLIQFQNNGVVDDSQLPKDRFSAERLKGVDSTLKIQPAKLEDSAVYLCASSSPQTSGGPLTYEQYFGPGTRLTVT.

The chain employs TRBV6-5 and TRBJ1-1; 8 bases align to TRBD1. CDR1 MNHEY and CDR2 SVGAGI come from the germline V gene. Unmatched junction bases numbered 6, after V lost 5 bases and J lost 4 bases. The CDR3 totals 14 residues. The chain's CDR3 is CASSEDRAATEAFF. CDR3 DNA: TGTGCCAGCAGTGAGGACAGGGCTGCCACTGAAGCTTTCTTT.

Remarks on this clone: Other DNA sequences of this sample code for an identical CDR3. The CDR3 DNA sequence: TGTGCCAGCAGCGTGGCGGGGGGGCTGACAGATACGCAGTATTTT. As protein: CASSVAGGLTDTQYF. The V and J genes are TRBV9 and TRBJ2-3; TRBD2 aligns across 9 bases. Germline lookup yields CDR1 SGDLS and CDR2 YYNGEE. The CDR3 has 15 residues. Trimming removed 2 bases from V and 3 bases from J; junction bases left unmatched: 4.

The CDR3 reads CASGGSWRSNTEAFF. The CDR3 region has the DNA TGTGCCAGCGGGGGCTCATGGAGGTCCAATACTGAAGCTTTCTTT. This chain connects TRBV2 to TRBJ1-1; D is possibly TRBD1 (6 bases). Germline V gene lookup returns CDR1 SNHLY and CDR2 FYNNEI. V was clipped by 8 bases and J by 5 bases, with 21 bases between them. The CDR3 spans 15 residues.

CDR3 sequence (DNA): TGTGCCAGCAGTTTGGGACAGCTCAATCAGCCCCAGCATTTT. It yields the protein CASSLGQLNQPQHF. The rearrangement joins TRBV6-6 to TRBJ1-5; TRBD1 matches 7 bases. This CDR3 has 14 residues. The germline V gene has CDR1 MNHNY and CDR2 SVGAGI (reference sequence). V trimming: 4 bases; J trimming: 3 bases; junction bases outside the gene matches: 3.

The chain carries TRBV18 and TRBJ1-4, with D unclear. The CDR3 extends over 16 amino acids. CDR1 is KGHSH and CDR2 is LQKENI in the germline V gene. V lost 1 base and J lost 2, with 11 bases in between. In DNA form, the CDR3 reads TGTGCCAGCTCACCACGGGCGAGGGCCACTAATGAAAAACTGTTTTTT. This sequence encodes CASSPRARATNEKLFF.

This chain connects TRBV7-3 to TRBJ1-1; weak D call: TRBD1 (6 bases). The V and J ends lost 5 bases and 0 bases respectively, with 13 bases between them. This CDR3 spans 15 amino acids. The germline gives CDR1 SGHTA, CDR2 FQGTGA. The CDR3 DNA reads TGTGCCAGCAGCGCCTCGGACAGCTTGAACACTGAAGCTTTCTTT. Its translation: CASSASDSLNTEAFF.

V usage is TRBV28 and J usage is TRBJ1-2; the match to TRBD1 covers 9 bases. The CDR3 loop spans 14 amino acids. Trimming removed 6 bases from V and 2 bases from J; junction bases left unmatched: 4. The germline V gene has CDR1 MDHEN and CDR2 SYDVKM. CDR3 amino acids: CASRGTGQNYGYTF. CDR3 nucleotide sequence: TGTGCCAGCAGAGGGACAGGGCAGAACTATGGCTACACCTTC.